This T cell receptor (beta chain) is drawn from a study of shared clonotypes between healthy human individuals (dated by TCRdb to 2018 to 2021). Background on the whole study: The cohort included three men and a couple of women between 18 and 49 years of age. Each donor's leukapheresis produced roughly between roughly 0.85 and 10 billion PBMCs. To estimate repertoire size and how much clonotypes are shared between individuals, the study performed deep sequencing of blood TCR repertoires from about 5 healthy adults. To increase sequencing depth and limit assay-specific biases, different laboratories used diverse techniques to prepare libraries and sequence TCR repertoires. For each donor, CD4 naive and CD4 memory were each run on three plates, CD8 naive on two plates, and CD8 memory on one plate. What the research found in general, with its limitations: Sampling was limited to blood, and TCR repertoires in tissue likely differ from TCR repertoires in blood. Pairwise subsampling led to the expectation that sequencing depth would affect the degree of clonotype sharing among donors. Estimated clonotype richness was generally larger for naive than for memory subsets. Approximately 4.8% of naive CD4, around 3.5% of naive CD8, 2% to 2.5% of memory CD4, and less than 0.45% of memory CD8 clonotypes were shared across several donors. Because the study included a small number of donors, the genetic and exposure-history diversity represented was limited. Rarefaction of sorted-subset datasets indicated incomplete sequencing despite the large sequencing depth. Clonotypes shared by all four sorted-subset donors showed higher generation probabilities than non-shared clonotypes.

CDR1 and CDR2 are drawn from the germline V gene: SNHLY, FYNNEI. Including the terminal cysteine and phenylalanine, the CDR3 comprises 14 residues. The CDR3 DNA has 42 bases and is translated from base 1. For this chain, trimming is 7 bases at the V end and 7 bases at the J end, and the number of junction bases without a gene match is 7. This clone was seen just once. Its antigen target is currently unknown. No base quality information exists; no much larger clone differs at one position. TCR CDR3 regions were amplified from genomic DNA by multiplex PCR using the deep immunoSEQ assay. Extracted genomic DNA from each cell subset was distributed evenly across all wells of several immunoSEQ 96-well plates, and each plate was treated as a replicate. For sorted subsets, roughly 200 ng of genomic DNA, equivalent to around 30,000 T cell genomes, went into each replicate PCR. Purified libraries were measured with a Qubit 3.0 fluorometer, size-checked on a Bioanalyzer 2100, and measured again with the KAPA Library Quantification kit. A separate single-read 150-cycle Illumina NextSeq 550 flow cell was used to sequence each immunoSEQ 96-well plate. On the study's bioinformatics: Because the immunoSEQ output held only junctional sequences and lacked quality scores, the filtering could not match the filtering applied to full-length reads. To assign V/J genes and CDR3, sequences were annotated against IMGT germline references using PyIR, a Python wrapper for IgBLAST v1.9. Reads with weak V/J assignments (E-value above 1e-6), missing CDR3, stop codons, out-of-frame junctions, or ambiguous translated residues were removed. V3J clonotypes were defined as sequences sharing the same inferred V gene, J gene, and CDR3 amino acid sequence. The percentage overlap between two repertoires was calculated by dividing the number of shared unique clonotypes by the size of the smaller repertoire. Three approaches were used to assess repertoire richness: RTK rarefaction, the Chao1 estimator, and Recon v2.1 estimates of unobserved clonotypes. For all TCRbeta clonotypes obtained by the gDNA method from several donors, generation probabilities were computed with OLGA. As stored in TCRdb, this immuneACCESS dataset retains in-frame rearrangements with V and J assigned. A fraction of the clones does not appear; measured against another copy, unresolved V genes explain less than half of the discrepancy, and the remainder lacks a known reason. D and trimming were read from the DNA, whereas the V and J calls and clone size are those reported in that table. Here the sample has some 2,500,000 clones; roughly 93% occur a single time. The leading ten clones occupy about 0.38% of the sample.

The donors were healthy, HIV-negative adults who had no recently reported acute infections or vaccinations. All donors were Caucasian adults living in Nashville, Tennessee, USA. CD4+ T cells were enriched through magnetic negative selection, after which naive cells were positively selected on CD45RA and the remaining negative fraction served as the memory subset. Blood was collected by leukapheresis, and PBMCs were isolated by Ficoll-Histopaque density gradient centrifugation and then cryopreserved in liquid nitrogen vapor phase. Purity and quantity of every magnetically sorted T cell population were checked by analytical flow cytometry. Genomic DNA was isolated from each sorted fraction and quantified by UV absorbance on a Nanodrop 2000c.

The clonotype comes from a man between 18 and 35 years old in good health. Some clones in this sample may be carry-over from other donors' samples. Sequencing was carried out using naive CD4+ T cells from PBMCs. This sample's cell subset or site label indicates: CD45RA+ positively selected. This sequence uses TRBV2 and TRBJ2-1; 10 of the junction bases match TRBD2. CDR3 reads: CASNPQGLANEQFF. DNA sequence: TGTGCCAGCAACCCGCAGGGACTAGCGAATGAGCAGTTCTTC.